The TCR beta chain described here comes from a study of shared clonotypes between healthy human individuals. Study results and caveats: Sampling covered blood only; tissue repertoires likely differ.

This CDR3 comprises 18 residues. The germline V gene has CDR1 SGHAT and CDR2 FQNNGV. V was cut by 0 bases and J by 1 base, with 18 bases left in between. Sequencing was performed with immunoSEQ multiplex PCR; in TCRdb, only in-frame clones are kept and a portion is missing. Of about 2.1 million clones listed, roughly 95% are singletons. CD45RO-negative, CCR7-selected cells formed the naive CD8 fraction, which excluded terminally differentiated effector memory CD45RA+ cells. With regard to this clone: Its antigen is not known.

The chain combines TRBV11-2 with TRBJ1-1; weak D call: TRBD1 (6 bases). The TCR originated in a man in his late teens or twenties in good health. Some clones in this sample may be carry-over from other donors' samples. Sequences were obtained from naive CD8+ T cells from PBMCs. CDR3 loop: CASSLEDVSGHRNTEAFF. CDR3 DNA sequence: TGTGCCAGCAGCTTAGAAGATGTGTCGGGACACCGGAACACTGAAGCTTTCTTT.